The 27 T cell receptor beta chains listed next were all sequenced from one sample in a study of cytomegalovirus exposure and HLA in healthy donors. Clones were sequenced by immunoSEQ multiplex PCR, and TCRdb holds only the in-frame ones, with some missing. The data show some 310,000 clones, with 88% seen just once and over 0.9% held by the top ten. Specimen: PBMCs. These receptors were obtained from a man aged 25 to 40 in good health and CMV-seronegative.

In DNA, the CDR3 is TGCGCCAGCAGCTTGGCCCCCGGGACAGGCGGCCTCGGCTACACCTTC. Protein product: CASSLAPGTGGLGYTF. The rearrangement uses TRBV5-1 and TRBJ1-2; 8 bases line up with TRBD1. The CDR3 spans 16 residues. Germline V gene data show CDR1 as SGHRS and CDR2 as YFSETQ. V was pared by 0 bases and J by 8 bases, with 12 bases of the junction left unmatched. The full variable domain, its missing parts supplied by reference TRBV5-1 and TRBJ1-2, is KAGVTQTPRYLIKTRGQQVTLSCSPISGHRSVSWYQQTPGQGLQFLFEYFSETQRNKGNFPGRFSGRQFSNSRSEMNVSTLELGDSALYLCASSLAPGTGGLGYTFGSGTRLTVV.

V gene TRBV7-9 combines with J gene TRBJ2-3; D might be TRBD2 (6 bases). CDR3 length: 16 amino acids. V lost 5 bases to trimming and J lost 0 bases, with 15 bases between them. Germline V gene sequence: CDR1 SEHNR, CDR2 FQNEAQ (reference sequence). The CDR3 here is CASSPLGGASTDTQYF. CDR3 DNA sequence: TGTGCCAGCAGCCCATTGGGGGGAGCTAGCACAGATACGCAGTATTTT.

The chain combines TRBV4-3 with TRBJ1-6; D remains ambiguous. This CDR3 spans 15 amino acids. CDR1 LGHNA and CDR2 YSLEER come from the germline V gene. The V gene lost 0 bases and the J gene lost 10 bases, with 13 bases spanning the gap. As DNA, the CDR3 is TGCGCCAGCAGCCAAGATATGAGGGTTCAGTCACCCCTCCACTTT. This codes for CASSQDMRVQSPLHF.

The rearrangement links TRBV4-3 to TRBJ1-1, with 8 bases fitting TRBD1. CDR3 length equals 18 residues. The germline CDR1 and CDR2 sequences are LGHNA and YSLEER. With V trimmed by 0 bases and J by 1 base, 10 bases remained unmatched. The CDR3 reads CASSQDLAGGVKNTEAFF. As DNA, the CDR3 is TGCGCCAGCAGCCAAGACCTGGCAGGGGGCGTAAAGAACACTGAAGCTTTCTTT.

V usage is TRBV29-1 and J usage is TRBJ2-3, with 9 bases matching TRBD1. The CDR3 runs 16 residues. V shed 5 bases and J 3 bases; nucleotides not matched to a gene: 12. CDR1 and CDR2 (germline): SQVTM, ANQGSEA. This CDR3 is CSVFPGTGLWTDTQYF. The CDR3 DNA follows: TGCAGCGTTTTCCCTGGGACAGGGCTGTGGACAGATACGCAGTATTTT.

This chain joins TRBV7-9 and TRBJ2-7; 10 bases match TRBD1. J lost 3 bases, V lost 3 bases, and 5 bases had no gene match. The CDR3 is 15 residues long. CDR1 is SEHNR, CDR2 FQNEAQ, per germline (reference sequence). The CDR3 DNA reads TGTGCCAGCAGCTTGGGACAGGGGACAGTCTACGAGCAGTACTTC. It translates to CASSLGQGTVYEQYF.

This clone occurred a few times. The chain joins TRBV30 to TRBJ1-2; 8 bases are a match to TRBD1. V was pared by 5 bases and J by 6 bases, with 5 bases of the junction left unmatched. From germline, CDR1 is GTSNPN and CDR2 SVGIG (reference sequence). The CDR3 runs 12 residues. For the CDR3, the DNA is TGTGCCTGGGAGACAGGGGCGGATGGCTACACCTTC. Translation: CAWETGADGYTF.

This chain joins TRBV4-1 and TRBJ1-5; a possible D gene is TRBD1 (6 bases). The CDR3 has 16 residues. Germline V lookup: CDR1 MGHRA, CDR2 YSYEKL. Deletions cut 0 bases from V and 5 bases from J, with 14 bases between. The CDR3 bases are TGCGCCAGCAGCCAAGATTGGGACACTAATTATCAGCCCCAGCATTTT. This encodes CASSQDWDTNYQPQHF.

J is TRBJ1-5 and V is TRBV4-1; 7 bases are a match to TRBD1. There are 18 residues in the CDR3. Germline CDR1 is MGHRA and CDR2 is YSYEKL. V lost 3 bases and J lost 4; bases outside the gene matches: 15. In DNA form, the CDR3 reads TGCGCCAGCAGCCACCCCTCCGGGGGACAGCCCTATAATCAGCCCCAGCATTTT. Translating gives CASSHPSGGQPYNQPQHF.

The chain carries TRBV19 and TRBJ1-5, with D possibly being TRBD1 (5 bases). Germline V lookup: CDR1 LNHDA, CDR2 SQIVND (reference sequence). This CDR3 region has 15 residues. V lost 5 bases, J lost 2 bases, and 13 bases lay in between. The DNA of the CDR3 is TGTGCCAGTAGTCTCCGGGGGGTTGGCAATCAGCCCCAGCATTTT. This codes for CASSLRGVGNQPQHF.

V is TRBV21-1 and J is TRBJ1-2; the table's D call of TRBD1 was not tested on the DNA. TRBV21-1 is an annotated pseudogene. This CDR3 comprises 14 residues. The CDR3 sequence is CASSKATGDYGYTF. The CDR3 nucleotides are TGTGCCAGCAGCAAAGCGACAGGCGACTATGGCTACACCTTC.

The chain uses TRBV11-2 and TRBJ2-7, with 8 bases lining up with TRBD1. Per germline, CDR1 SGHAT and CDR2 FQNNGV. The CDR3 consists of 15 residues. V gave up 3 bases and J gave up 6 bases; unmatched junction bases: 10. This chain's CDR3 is CASSFGRDRLGEQYF. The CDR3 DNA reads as TGTGCCAGCAGCTTCGGCCGGGACAGGTTGGGCGAGCAGTACTTC.

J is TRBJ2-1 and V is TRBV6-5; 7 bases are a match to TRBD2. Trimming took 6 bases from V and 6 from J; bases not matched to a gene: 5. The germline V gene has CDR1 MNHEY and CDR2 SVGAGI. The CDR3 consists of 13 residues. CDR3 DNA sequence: TGTGCCAGCAGATCGACTAGCAGCAATGAGCAGTTCTTC. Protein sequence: CASRSTSSNEQFF.

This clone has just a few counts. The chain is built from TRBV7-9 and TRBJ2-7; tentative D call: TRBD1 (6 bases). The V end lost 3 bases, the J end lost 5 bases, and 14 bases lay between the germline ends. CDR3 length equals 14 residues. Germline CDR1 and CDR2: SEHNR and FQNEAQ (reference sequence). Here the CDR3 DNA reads TGTGCCAGCAGCTTGTCCGCCTGGGACAACGAGCAGTACTTC. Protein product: CASSLSAWDNEQYF.

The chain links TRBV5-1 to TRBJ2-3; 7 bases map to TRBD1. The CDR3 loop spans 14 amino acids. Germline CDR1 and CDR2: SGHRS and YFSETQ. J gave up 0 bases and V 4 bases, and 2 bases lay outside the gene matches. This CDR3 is CASSQGESTDTQYF. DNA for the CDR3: TGCGCCAGCAGCCAGGGGGAAAGCACAGATACGCAGTATTTT.

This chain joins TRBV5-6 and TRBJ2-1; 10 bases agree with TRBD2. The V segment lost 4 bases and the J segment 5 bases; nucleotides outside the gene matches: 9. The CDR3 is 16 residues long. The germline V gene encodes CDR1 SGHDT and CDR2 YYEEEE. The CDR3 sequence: CASSQQLAGNDNEQFF. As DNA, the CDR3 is TGTGCCAGCAGCCAACAACTAGCGGGGAACGACAATGAGCAGTTCTTC.

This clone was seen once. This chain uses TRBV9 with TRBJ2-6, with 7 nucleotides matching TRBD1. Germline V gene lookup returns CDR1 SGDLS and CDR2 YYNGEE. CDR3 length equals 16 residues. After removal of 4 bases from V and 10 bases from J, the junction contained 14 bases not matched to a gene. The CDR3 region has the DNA TGTGCCAGCAGCCCCGAGGGTCCCGGGACAGCGAACGTCCTGACTTTC. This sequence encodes CASSPEGPGTANVLTF. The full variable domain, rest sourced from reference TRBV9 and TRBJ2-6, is DSGVTQTPKHLITATGQRVTLRCSPRSGDLSVYWYQQSLDQGLQFLIQYYNGEERAKGNILERFSAQQFPDLHSELNLSSLELGDSALYFCASSPEGPGTANVLTFGAGSRLTVL.

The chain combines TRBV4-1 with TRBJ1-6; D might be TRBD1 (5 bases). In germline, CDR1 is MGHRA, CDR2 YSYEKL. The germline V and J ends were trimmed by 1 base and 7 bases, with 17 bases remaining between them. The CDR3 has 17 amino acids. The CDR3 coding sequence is TGCGCCAGCAGCCAAGTAGTTGCGACAGTGCAAAATTCACCCCTCCACTTT. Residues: CASSQVVATVQNSPLHF.

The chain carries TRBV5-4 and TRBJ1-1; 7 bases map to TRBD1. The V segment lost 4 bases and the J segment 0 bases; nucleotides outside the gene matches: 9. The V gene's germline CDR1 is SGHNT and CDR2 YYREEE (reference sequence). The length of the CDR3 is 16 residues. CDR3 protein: CASSRQGPSMNTEAFF. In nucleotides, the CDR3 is TGTGCCAGCAGCCGACAGGGTCCCTCCATGAACACTGAAGCTTTCTTT.

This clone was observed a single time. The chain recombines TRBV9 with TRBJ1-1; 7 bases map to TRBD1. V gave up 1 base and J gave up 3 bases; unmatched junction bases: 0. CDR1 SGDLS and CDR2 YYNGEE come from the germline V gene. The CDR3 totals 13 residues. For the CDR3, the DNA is TGTGCCAGCAGCGTACAGGGGGACACTGAAGCTTTCTTT. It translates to CASSVQGDTEAFF.

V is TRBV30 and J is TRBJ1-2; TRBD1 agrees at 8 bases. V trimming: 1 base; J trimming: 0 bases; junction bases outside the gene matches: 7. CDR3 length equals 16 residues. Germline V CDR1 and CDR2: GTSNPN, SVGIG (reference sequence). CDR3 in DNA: TGTGCCTGGAGTGAAGCGCAGGGGGCGGCTAACTATGGCTACACCTTC. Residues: CAWSEAQGAANYGYTF. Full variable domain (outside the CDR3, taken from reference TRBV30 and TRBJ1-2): SQTIHQWPATLVQPVGSPLSLECTVEGTSNPNLYWYRQAAGRGLQLLFYSVGIGQISSEVPQNLSASRPQDRQFILSSKKLLLSDSGFYLCAWSEAQGAANYGYTFGSGTRLTVV.

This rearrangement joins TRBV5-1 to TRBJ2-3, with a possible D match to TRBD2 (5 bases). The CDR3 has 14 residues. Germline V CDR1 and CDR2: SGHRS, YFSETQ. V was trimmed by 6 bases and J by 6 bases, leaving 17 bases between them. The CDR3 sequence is CASTQLSTRDTQYF. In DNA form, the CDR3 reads TGCGCCAGCACCCAACTCTCTACTAGGGATACGCAGTATTTT.

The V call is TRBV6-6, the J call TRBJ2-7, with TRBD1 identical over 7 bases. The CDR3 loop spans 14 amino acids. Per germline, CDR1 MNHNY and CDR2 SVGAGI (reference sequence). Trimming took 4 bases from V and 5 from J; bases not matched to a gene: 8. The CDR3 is CASSLAGGRHEQYF. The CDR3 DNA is TGTGCCAGCAGTTTAGCAGGGGGTAGGCACGAGCAGTACTTC.

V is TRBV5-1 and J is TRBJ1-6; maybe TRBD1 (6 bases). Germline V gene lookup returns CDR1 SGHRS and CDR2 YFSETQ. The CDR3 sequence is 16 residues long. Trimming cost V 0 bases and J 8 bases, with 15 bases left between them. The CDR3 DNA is TGCGCCAGCAGCTTGGTCGGGGGGGGCACGCATTCACCCCTCCACTTT. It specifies CASSLVGGGTHSPLHF.

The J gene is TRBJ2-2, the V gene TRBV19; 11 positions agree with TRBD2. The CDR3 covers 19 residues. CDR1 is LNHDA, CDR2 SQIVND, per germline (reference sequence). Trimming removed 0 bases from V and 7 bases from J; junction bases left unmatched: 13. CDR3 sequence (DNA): TGTGCCAGTAGTATAGACTCCTGGCTAGCGGGGGGCGTGCACGGGGAGCTGTTTTTT. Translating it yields CASSIDSWLAGGVHGELFF.

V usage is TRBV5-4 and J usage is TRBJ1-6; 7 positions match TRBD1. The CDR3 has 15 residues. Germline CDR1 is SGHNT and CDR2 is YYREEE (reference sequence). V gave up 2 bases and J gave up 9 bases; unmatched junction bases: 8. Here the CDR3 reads CASSLRQGGRSPLHF. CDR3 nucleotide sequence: TGTGCCAGCAGCTTAAGACAGGGCGGACGTTCACCCCTCCACTTT.

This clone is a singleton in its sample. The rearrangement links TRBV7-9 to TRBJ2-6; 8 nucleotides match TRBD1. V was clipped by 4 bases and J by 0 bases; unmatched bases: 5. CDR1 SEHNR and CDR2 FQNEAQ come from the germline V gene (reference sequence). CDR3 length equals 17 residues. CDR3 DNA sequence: TGTGCCAGCAGCTCGACAGGGGCGCTCTCTGGGGCCAACGTCCTGACTTTC. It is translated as CASSSTGALSGANVLTF.